This is a list of T cell receptor beta chains from one sample in a study of T cells in Graves' hyperthyroidism and ophthalmopathy. TCRdb analysed the multiplex PCR reads with MiXCR anew, one entry per CDR3 protein. The data hold roughly 550,000 distinct CDR3 sequences, with about 16% observed a single time. Sequencing input: blood. The receptors shown here come from a woman under 40 with Graves' ophthalmopathy. CDR3s include the opening cysteine and the closing phenylalanine or tryptophan. The D gene is left open where the match is weak. Not every row has a clone size; where given, it reads once, few, many or a size class.

V gene: TRBV4-3
D gene: TRBD2
J gene: TRBJ2-1
clone size: .
CDR3 protein: CASSQVDPRAREVEQFF
CDR3 DNA: TGCGCCAGCAGCCAAGTGGATCCCCGGGCCCGGGAGGTCGAGCAGTTCTTC

V gene: TRBV28
D gene: .
J gene: TRBJ2-7
clone size: .
CDR3 protein: CASSLQRLLYEQYF
CDR3 DNA: TGTGCCAGCAGTCTACAGCGGCTTCTCTACGAGCAGTACTTC

V gene: TRBV7-2
D gene: .
J gene: TRBJ2-5
clone size: many
CDR3 protein: CASSPDSIQETQYF
CDR3 DNA: TGTGCCAGCAGCCCGGACAGTATCCAAGAGACCCAGTACTTC

V gene: TRBV28
D gene: TRBD1
J gene: TRBJ1-4
clone size: many
CDR3 protein: CAGGQGGLSGLFF
CDR3 DNA: TGTGCCGGAGGACAGGGAGGGTTGTCCGGACTGTTTTTT

V gene: TRBV4-1
D gene: .
J gene: TRBJ1-2
clone size: .
CDR3 protein: CASSQDEGTNYGYTF
CDR3 DNA: TGCGCCAGCAGCCAAGATGAAGGGACTAACTATGGCTACACCTTC

V gene: TRBV29-1
D gene: .
J gene: TRBJ1-2
clone size: .
CDR3 protein: CSVSETYGYTF
CDR3 DNA: TGCAGCGTTTCGGAAACCTATGGCTACACCTTC

V gene: TRBV7-9
D gene: .
J gene: TRBJ2-5
clone size: .
CDR3 protein: CASSLPGVRGETQYF
CDR3 DNA: TGTGCCAGCAGCTTACCGGGAGTACGAGGAGAGACCCAGTACTTC

V gene: TRBV2
D gene: TRBD2
J gene: TRBJ2-5
clone size: many
CDR3 protein: CASSGTSVRSETQYF
CDR3 DNA: TGTGCCAGCAGTGGGACTAGCGTTAGGTCGGAGACCCAGTACTTC

V gene: TRBV27
D gene: .
J gene: TRBJ2-1
clone size: many
CDR3 protein: CASSPLVGEQFF
CDR3 DNA: TGTGCCAGCAGCCCACTAGTCGGTGAGCAGTTCTTC

V gene: TRBV2
D gene: TRBD2
J gene: TRBJ2-7
clone size: .
CDR3 protein: CASSAGTSGFTYEQYF
CDR3 DNA: TGTGCCAGCAGTGCCGGGACTAGCGGCTTTACCTACGAGCAGTACTTC

V gene: TRBV20-1
D gene: .
J gene: TRBJ2-1
clone size: few
CDR3 protein: CSARDSSGLAPSYNEQFF
CDR3 DNA: TGCAGTGCTAGAGATTCCTCCGGACTGGCACCTTCCTACAATGAGCAGTTCTTC

V gene: TRBV28
D gene: .
J gene: TRBJ2-7
clone size: many
CDR3 protein: CASSSASANYEQYF
CDR3 DNA: TGTGCCAGCAGTTCCGCTAGCGCGAACTACGAGCAGTACTTC

V gene: TRBV28
D gene: .
J gene: TRBJ1-2
clone size: many
CDR3 protein: CASSPPSLGYTF
CDR3 DNA: TGTGCCAGCAGCCCCCCCAGTCTTGGCTACACCTTC

V gene: TRBV11-3
D gene: .
J gene: TRBJ2-5
clone size: many
CDR3 protein: CASSLDHETQYF
CDR3 DNA: TGTGCCAGCAGCTTAGATCACGAGACCCAGTACTTC

V gene: TRBV6-2/TRBV6-3
D gene: .
J gene: TRBJ2-3
clone size: .
CDR3 protein: CASSYFRTRGDMEADTQYF
CDR3 DNA: TGTGCCAGCAGTTACTTCAGGACTAGGGGGGATATGGAAGCAGATACGCAGTATTTT

V gene: TRBV3-1
D gene: TRBD1
J gene: TRBJ2-5
clone size: many
CDR3 protein: CASSPKVGQRYQETQYF
CDR3 DNA: TGTGCCAGCAGCCCCAAGGTGGGACAGAGGTACCAAGAGACCCAGTACTTC

V gene: TRBV5-1
D gene: .
J gene: TRBJ2-1
clone size: many
CDR3 protein: CASSPGTPRSYNEQFF
CDR3 DNA: TGCGCCAGCAGCCCTGGGACTCCCAGATCCTACAATGAGCAGTTCTTC

V gene: TRBV9
D gene: .
J gene: TRBJ1-6
clone size: few
CDR3 protein: CASSVGLGSGTLHF
CDR3 DNA: TGTGCCAGCAGCGTAGGCTTGGGTAGTGGGACCCTCCACTTT

V gene: TRBV18
D gene: TRBD2
J gene: TRBJ2-1
clone size: many
CDR3 protein: CASSPWTSGRNEQFF
CDR3 DNA: TGTGCCAGCTCACCTTGGACTAGCGGGAGGAATGAGCAGTTCTTC

V gene: TRBV27
D gene: TRBD2
J gene: TRBJ2-1
clone size: few
CDR3 protein: CASSPPPGGPYNEQFF
CDR3 DNA: TGTGCCAGCAGTCCCCCGCCGGGGGGGCCCTACAATGAGCAGTTCTTC

V gene: TRBV28
D gene: TRBD2
J gene: TRBJ2-7
clone size: few
CDR3 protein: CASRTSGASYEQYF
CDR3 DNA: TGTGCCAGCAGGACTAGCGGGGCCTCCTACGAGCAGTACTTC

V gene: TRBV28
D gene: .
J gene: TRBJ2-6
clone size: many
CDR3 protein: CASSFGSSGANVLTF
CDR3 DNA: TGTGCCAGCAGTTTTGGTAGCTCTGGGGCCAACGTCCTGACTTTC

V gene: TRBV27
D gene: .
J gene: TRBJ2-1
clone size: many
CDR3 protein: CASSLNGQNYNEQFF
CDR3 DNA: TGTGCCAGCAGTTTGAATGGACAGAATTACAATGAGCAGTTCTTC

V gene: TRBV7-9
D gene: .
J gene: TRBJ2-1
clone size: few
CDR3 protein: CASSLASREEQFF
CDR3 DNA: TGTGCCAGCAGCTTAGCGTCTCGGGAAGAGCAGTTCTTC

V gene: TRBV20-1
D gene: TRBD2
J gene: TRBJ2-5
clone size: many
CDR3 protein: CSARRTSGTPRETQYF
CDR3 DNA: TGCAGTGCCAGAAGGACTAGCGGGACCCCACGGGAGACCCAGTACTTC

V gene: TRBV4-1
D gene: .
J gene: TRBJ2-5
clone size: .
CDR3 protein: CASSQSEREETQYF
CDR3 DNA: TGCGCCAGCAGCCAATCGGAGCGGGAAGAGACCCAGTACTTC

V gene: TRBV20-1
D gene: TRBD2
J gene: TRBJ2-2
clone size: few
CDR3 protein: CSAGVAGGGAGELFF
CDR3 DNA: TGCAGTGCAGGCGTAGCGGGAGGGGGGGCCGGGGAGCTGTTTTTT

V gene: TRBV7-9
D gene: .
J gene: TRBJ2-5
clone size: few
CDR3 protein: CAVRRTEIKWETQYF
CDR3 DNA: TGTGCCGTGAGGAGGACAGAAATTAAGTGGGAGACCCAGTACTTC

V gene: TRBV29-1
D gene: TRBD2
J gene: TRBJ2-1
clone size: many
CDR3 protein: CSVEGVRVAGGFYNEQFF
CDR3 DNA: TGCAGCGTTGAAGGGGTTCGGGTAGCGGGAGGATTCTACAATGAGCAGTTCTTC

V gene: TRBV6-4
D gene: TRBD1
J gene: TRBJ1-2
clone size: .
CDR3 protein: CATPQPMQGVIF
CDR3 DNA: TGTGCCACACCTCAACCCATGCAGGGGGTTATCTTC

V gene: TRBV4-2
D gene: .
J gene: TRBJ2-6
clone size: .
CDR3 protein: CASSQGPVTVLTF
CDR3 DNA: TGTGCCAGCAGCCAAGGACCAGTGACCGTCCTGACTTTC

V gene: TRBV2
D gene: .
J gene: TRBJ1-2
clone size: .
CDR3 protein: CASRKLQGIDYGYTF
CDR3 DNA: TGTGCCAGCAGGAAACTCCAGGGGATTGACTATGGCTACACCTTC

V gene: TRBV28
D gene: .
J gene: TRBJ2-3
clone size: many
CDR3 protein: CASSQVTQYF
CDR3 DNA: TGTGCCAGCAGCCAGGTCACGCAGTATTTT

V gene: TRBV7-3
D gene: .
J gene: TRBJ2-3
clone size: .
CDR3 protein: CASSFVNSADTQYF
CDR3 DNA: TGTGCCAGCAGCTTCGTCAATAGCGCCGATACGCAGTATTTT

V gene: TRBV11-2
D gene: TRBD2
J gene: TRBJ2-1
clone size: many
CDR3 protein: CASSFLAGGLDEQFF
CDR3 DNA: TGTGCCAGCAGCTTTCTAGCGGGAGGGCTTGATGAGCAGTTCTTC

V gene: TRBV5-1
D gene: .
J gene: TRBJ1-6
clone size: .
CDR3 protein: CASSMGGGPSPLHF
CDR3 DNA: TGCGCCAGCAGCATGGGGGGGGGCCCTTCACCCCTCCACTTT

V gene: TRBV27
D gene: .
J gene: TRBJ2-7
clone size: few
CDR3 protein: CASSPGLSEGYEQYF
CDR3 DNA: TGTGCCAGCAGTCCCGGGCTCTCGGAGGGGTACGAGCAGTACTTC

V gene: TRBV20-1
D gene: .
J gene: TRBJ1-3
clone size: .
CDR3 protein: CSASAPSGNTIYF
CDR3 DNA: TGCAGTGCTAGTGCCCCCTCTGGAAACACCATATATTTT

V gene: TRBV29-1
D gene: .
J gene: TRBJ2-2
clone size: .
CDR3 protein: CSVELTGELFF
CDR3 DNA: TGCAGCGTTGAACTCACCGGGGAGCTGTTTTTT

V gene: TRBV27
D gene: .
J gene: TRBJ2-1
clone size: few
CDR3 protein: CASPFTPQGPYNEQFF
CDR3 DNA: TGTGCCAGCCCCTTTACACCGCAGGGACCCTACAATGAGCAGTTCTTC

V gene: TRBV2
D gene: TRBD1
J gene: TRBJ2-5
clone size: many
CDR3 protein: CASSGRTGKETQYF
CDR3 DNA: TGTGCCAGCAGTGGAAGGACAGGGAAGGAGACCCAGTACTTC